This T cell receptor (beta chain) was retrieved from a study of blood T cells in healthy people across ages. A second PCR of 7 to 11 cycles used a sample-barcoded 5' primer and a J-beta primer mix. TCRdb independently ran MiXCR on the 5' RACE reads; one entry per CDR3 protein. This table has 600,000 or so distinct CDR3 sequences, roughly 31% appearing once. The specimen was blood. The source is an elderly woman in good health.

The CDR3 here is CASRNRLPISNEKLFF. The CDR3 DNA follows: TGTGCCAGCAGGAACAGGTTACCAATTTCAAATGAAAAACTGTTTTTT. The rearrangement joins TRBV6-5 to TRBJ1-4; weak D call: TRBD1 (5 bases). V dropped 6 bases and J dropped 5 bases, with 19 bases sitting between them. Per germline, CDR1 MNHEY and CDR2 SVGAGI. This CDR3 spans 16 amino acids.